This entry lists 27 T cell receptor beta chains sequenced from one sample in a study of T-cell reconstitution after alpha-beta-depleted transplantation in children. Researchers prepared the TCRbeta library using unique molecular identifiers, the study reports. TCRdb reprocessed the PCR reads with MiXCR, giving one entry per CDR3 protein. The repertoire holds around 200,000 distinct CDR3 sequences, with approximately 17% as singletons. Sequences were derived from PBMCs, mostly from graft donor cells, sampled 360 days after TCRalphabeta/CD19-depleted stem cell transplant. The receptors derive from a male patient between 2 and 15 years old who had a stem cell transplant for acute lymphoblastic leukemia, so the T cells may come from the graft donor.

This clonotype was seen a handful of times. The gene calls are TRBV7-9 and TRBJ1-6; tentative D call: TRBD1 (6 bases). Germline V gene lookup returns CDR1 SEHNR and CDR2 FQNEAQ (reference sequence). This CDR3 comprises 15 residues. Deletions cut 3 bases from V and 5 bases from J, with 11 bases between. CDR3 sequence reads: CASSFWTDNNSPLHF. CDR3 nucleotide sequence: TGTGCCAGCAGCTTTTGGACAGATAATAATTCACCCCTCCACTTT.

In this sample, this clonotype turned up a few times. In DNA, the CDR3 is TGTGCCAGCAGATCGGGGACTAGCCGCACAGATACGCAGTATTTT. Translation gives CASRSGTSRTDTQYF. This sequence joins TRBV27 and TRBJ2-3, with 9 bases lining up with TRBD2. The CDR3 extends over 15 amino acids. Germline V gene lookup returns CDR1 MNHEY and CDR2 SMNVEV (reference sequence). The ends lost 6 bases at V and 1 base at J; junction bases unmatched: 5.

Concerning this clonotype itself: A junction boundary mismatches the germline segment, possibly from a read error. The chain couples TRBV12-3 or TRBV12-4 to TRBJ2-5; D possibly corresponds to TRBD1 (6 bases). This CDR3 is built from 13 residues. The CDR3 DNA sequence: TGTTCCAGCAGTTTACGGGACACAGAGACCCAGTACTTC. Protein sequence: CSSSLRDTETQYF.

This clonotype was detected a few times. V gene TRBV10-3 combines with J gene TRBJ2-1; D is ambiguous. The length of the CDR3 is 14 residues. Germline lookup yields CDR1 ENHRY and CDR2 SYGVKD. V lost 0 bases and J lost 10, with 13 bases in between. The chain's CDR3 is CAISESNFLGEQFF. CDR3 DNA sequence: TGTGCCATCAGTGAGTCTAACTTCTTAGGGGAGCAGTTCTTC.

In this sample, this clonotype turned up many times. The chain has TRBV4-3 and TRBJ1-1, with a weak D call TRBD1 (5 bases). The CDR3 consists of 16 residues. Trimming cost V 3 bases and J 1 base, with 15 bases left between them. The germline CDR1 and CDR2 sequences are LGHNA and YSLEER. The CDR3 loop is CASSHGSIQGNTEAFF. The CDR3 DNA reads as TGCGCCAGCAGCCATGGATCCATTCAGGGGAACACTGAAGCTTTCTTT.

This clonotype has just a few counts. The chain joins TRBV12-3 or TRBV12-4 to TRBJ2-3; D might be TRBD1 (5 bases). V lost 2 bases, J lost 4 bases, and 13 bases lay in between. The CDR3 has 15 residues. This CDR3 is CASSLTGTGPDTQYF. The CDR3 DNA sequence: TGTGCCAGCAGTTTAACAGGCACAGGCCCAGATACGCAGTATTTT.

V and J are TRBV4-2 and TRBJ2-2; D ambiguous. CDR1 LGHNA and CDR2 YNFKEQ come from the germline V gene. Trimming stripped 0 bases from V and 2 bases from J, with 7 bases between. The CDR3 sequence is 15 residues long. As DNA, the CDR3 is TGTGCCAGCAGCCAAGAGGCTGAAAACACCGGGGAGCTGTTTTTT. Its protein product is CASSQEAENTGELFF.

This clonotype has only a few counts. The genes are TRBV5-1 and TRBJ1-4; 7 bases map to TRBD1. Germline CDR1 is SGHRS and CDR2 is YFSETQ. With 0 bases clipped from V and 7 bases from J, the junction kept 3 bases outside the gene matches. This CDR3 has 14 residues. The CDR3 spells CASSLGGTVEKLFF. DNA of the CDR3: TGCGCCAGCAGCTTGGGGGGGACAGTTGAAAAACTGTTTTTT.

The table lists this clonotype with a count of one. The chain combines TRBV3-1 with TRBJ1-1, with D uncertain. Germline V gene sequence: CDR1 LGHDT, CDR2 YNNKEL (reference sequence). V lost 1 base and J lost 3, with 9 bases in between. The CDR3 is 14 residues long. The CDR3 nucleotides are TGTGCCAGCAGCCAAGTGAGGGTCCACACTGAAGCTTTCTTT. Translation: CASSQVRVHTEAFF. Supplemented by reference TRBV3-1 and TRBJ1-1, the full variable domain reads DTAVSQTPKYLVTQMGNDKSIKCEQNLGHDTMYWYKQDSKKFLKIMFSYNNKELIINETVPNRFSPKSPDKAHLNLHINSLELGDSAVYFCASSQVRVHTEAFFGQGTRLTVV.

This clonotype has more than one count but fewer than ten. The chain couples TRBV5-6 to TRBJ2-7; 7 bases are shared with TRBD1. The CDR3 length is 17 residues. Germline V lookup: CDR1 SGHDT, CDR2 YYEEEE. Losses at the gene ends were 2 bases for V and 5 bases for J; bases not matched to a gene: 16. Here the CDR3 DNA reads TGTGCCAGCAGCTTACGCCTCTCCGGGACAGATAAACACGAGCAGTACTTC. Its protein product is CASSLRLSGTDKHEQYF.

This clonotype was found a few times. The chain carries TRBV27 and TRBJ2-2, with D hard to call. In germline, CDR1 is MNHEY, CDR2 SMNVEV (reference sequence). V was shortened by 5 bases and J by 2 bases, with 12 bases between the two germline ends. The CDR3 consists of 15 residues. The CDR3 coding sequence is TGTGCCAGCAGTCCTATCGCATTTAACACCGGGGAGCTGTTTTTT. It translates to CASSPIAFNTGELFF.

This chain uses TRBV25-1 with TRBJ1-2; tentatively, D is TRBD1 (5 bases). CDR1 MGHDK and CDR2 SYGVNS come from the germline V gene. Trimming shortened V by 1 base and J by 6 bases, and 9 bases separated the two germline ends. The CDR3 is 13 residues long. This chain's CDR3 is CASSEWGLNGYTF. The CDR3 DNA reads as TGTGCCAGCAGTGAATGGGGACTCAATGGCTACACCTTC.

This clonotype was counted between two and nine times. The chain couples TRBV5-6 to TRBJ2-5; tentatively, D is TRBD1 (5 bases). Germline CDR1 reads SGHDT; CDR2 reads YYEEEE. V shed 5 bases and J shed 2 bases, with 16 bases lying between them. This CDR3 is 15 amino acids long. As DNA, the CDR3 is TGTGCCAGCAGTCCCAGGGCCGTTCTACAAGAGACCCAGTACTTC. Its translation: CASSPRAVLQETQYF.

This clonotype has only a few counts. The CDR3 sequence: CATSRDSPEAFF. In nucleotides, the CDR3 is TGTGCCACCAGCAGAGATAGCCCTGAAGCTTTCTTT. The chain uses TRBV15 and TRBJ1-1; no clear D gene. This CDR3 spans 12 amino acids. CDR1 LNHNV and CDR2 YYDKDF come from the germline V gene (reference sequence). The V gene lost 0 bases and the J gene lost 6 bases, with 5 bases spanning the gap.

The genes are TRBV6-6 and TRBJ2-7; D gene unclear. There are 12 residues in the CDR3. V was clipped by 2 bases and J by 2 bases, with 4 bases between them. CDR1 is MNHNY, CDR2 SVGAGI, per germline (reference sequence). The DNA of the CDR3 is TGTGCCAGCAGTTACGAGGCCTACGAGCAGTACTTC. This sequence encodes CASSYEAYEQYF.

The chain has TRBV12-3 or TRBV12-4 and TRBJ1-1; 7 nucleotides agree with TRBD1. V shed 2 bases, J shed 4 bases, and the junction held 13 bases outside the gene matches. The CDR3 is made up of 17 amino acids. This CDR3 reads CASSLHQGQGGGTEAFF. As DNA, the CDR3 is TGTGCCAGCAGTTTACATCAAGGGCAAGGGGGCGGCACTGAAGCTTTCTTT.

There are a few counts of this clonotype. The V call is TRBV7-7, the J call TRBJ2-5, with D perhaps matching TRBD1 or TRBD2 (5 bases each). Deletions cut 1 base from V and 2 bases from J, with 11 bases between. CDR1 and CDR2 from the germline V gene are SSHAT and FNYEAQ (reference sequence). The CDR3 consists of 15 residues. CDR3 coding DNA: TGTGCCAGCAGCTTAGGGGATTGGGGGCAAGAGACCCAGTACTTC. Amino acids: CASSLGDWGQETQYF.

In its sample, this clonotype was seen a few times. The rearrangement links TRBV6-2 or TRBV6-3 to TRBJ2-7, with D possibly matching TRBD2 (5 bases). The CDR3 runs to 14 residues. Germline V gene data show CDR1 as MNHEY and CDR2 as SVGEGT. V was pared by 6 bases and J by 7 bases, with 19 bases between. The CDR3 spells CASSKGGRSGEQYF. Here the CDR3 DNA reads TGTGCCAGCAGCAAGGGTGGGAGATCGGGAGAGCAGTACTTC.

This clonotype was detected a few times. The gene calls are TRBV9 and TRBJ2-3; D is possibly TRBD2 (6 bases). The CDR3 consists of 13 residues. Germline lookup yields CDR1 SGDLS and CDR2 YYNGEE. V lost 3 bases and J lost 6, with 11 bases in between. CDR3 in DNA: TGTGCCAGCAGCGGACCTAGCGATGATACGCAGTATTTT. The encoded protein is CASSGPSDDTQYF.

The chain combines TRBV20-1 with TRBJ1-2; 8 bases align to TRBD1. Germline CDR1 DFQATT, CDR2 SNEGSKA (reference sequence). The CDR3 runs 14 residues. V trimming: 3 bases; J trimming: 2 bases; junction bases outside the gene matches: 5. The CDR3 DNA reads TGCAGTGCTAGTGCAGGGGGCCGAAACTATGGCTACACCTTC. This encodes CSASAGGRNYGYTF.

This clonotype was counted a few times. The chain uses TRBV5-1 and TRBJ2-7; D is perhaps TRBD1 (6 bases). Germline assignment: CDR1 SGHRS and CDR2 YFSETQ. Between the trimmed V and J ends, which lost 2 bases and 3 bases, there was a span of 18 bases. This CDR3 contains 16 residues. For the CDR3, the DNA is TGCGCCAGCAGCTTTAGGGGACAAGGGACGGACTACGAGCAGTACTTC. Protein product: CASSFRGQGTDYEQYF.

This clonotype appeared many times. V gene TRBV5-1 combines with J gene TRBJ1-1; unclear D gene. Looked up from germline, CDR1 is SGHRS and CDR2 is YFSETQ. V gave up 6 bases and J gave up 0 bases, with 9 bases separating them. This CDR3 contains 13 residues. Here the CDR3 DNA reads TGCGCCAGCAATACTGAGATGAACACTGAAGCTTTCTTT. Protein: CASNTEMNTEAFF.

This clonotype was observed a handful of times. This chain connects TRBV10-3 to TRBJ2-3; 8 positions match TRBD2. CDR1 and CDR2 from the germline V gene are ENHRY and SYGVKD. The V segment lost 3 bases and the J segment 3 bases; nucleotides outside the gene matches: 8. This CDR3 has 16 amino acids. The CDR3: CAISESPGLETDTQYF. CDR3 coding DNA: TGTGCCATCAGTGAATCACCGGGACTAGAGACAGATACGCAGTATTTT.

The sample holds a few counts of this clonotype. This chain links TRBV25-1 with TRBJ2-4, with TRBD1 identical over 7 bases. Germline CDR1 is MGHDK and CDR2 is SYGVNS. The CDR3 extends over 11 amino acids. V dropped 11 bases and J dropped 8; count of bases not matched to a gene: 6. This chain's CDR3 is CASGTADIQYF. The CDR3 bases are TGTGCCTCTGGGACAGCGGACATTCAGTACTTC.

This clonotype has a handful of counts. In DNA form, the CDR3 reads TGCAGTGCCCCGCCAGGACAGGGCCCAGATACGCAGTATTTT. It is translated as CSAPPGQGPDTQYF. J is TRBJ2-3 and V is TRBV20-1; 8 bases agree with TRBD1. Trimming at V came to 6 bases and at J to 4 bases, leaving 9 bases not matched to a gene. Germline CDR1 and CDR2: DFQATT and SNEGSKA (reference sequence). The CDR3 runs to 14 residues.

This rearrangement joins TRBV12-3 or TRBV12-4 to TRBJ1-5; D is undetermined. The CDR3 is 15 amino acids. V lost 5 bases and J 2 bases, leaving 13 bases between the germline ends. This chain's CDR3 is CASSPQAVGNQPQHF. CDR3 nucleotides: TGTGCCAGCAGTCCGCAGGCGGTGGGCAATCAGCCCCAGCATTTT.

In its sample, this clonotype was seen a few times. This chain connects TRBV12-3 or TRBV12-4 to TRBJ1-4, with D perhaps TRBD1 (5 bases). Trimming pared 2 bases from V and 8 bases from J, leaving 9 bases between. The CDR3 totals 13 residues. The CDR3 region is CASSLNRREKLFF. The CDR3 coding sequence is TGTGCCAGCAGTTTAAACAGGCGGGAAAAACTGTTTTTT.